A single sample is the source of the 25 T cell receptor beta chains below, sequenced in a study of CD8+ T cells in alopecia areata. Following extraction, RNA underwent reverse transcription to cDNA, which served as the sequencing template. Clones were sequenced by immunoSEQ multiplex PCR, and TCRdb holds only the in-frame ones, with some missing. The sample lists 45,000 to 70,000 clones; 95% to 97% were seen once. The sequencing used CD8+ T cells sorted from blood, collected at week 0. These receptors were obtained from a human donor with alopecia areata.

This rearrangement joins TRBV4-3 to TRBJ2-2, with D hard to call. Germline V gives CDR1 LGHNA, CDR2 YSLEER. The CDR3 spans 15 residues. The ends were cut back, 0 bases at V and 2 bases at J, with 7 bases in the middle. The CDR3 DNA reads TGCGCCAGCAGCCAAGATCCAGACAACACCGGGGAGCTGTTTTTT. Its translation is CASSQDPDNTGELFF.

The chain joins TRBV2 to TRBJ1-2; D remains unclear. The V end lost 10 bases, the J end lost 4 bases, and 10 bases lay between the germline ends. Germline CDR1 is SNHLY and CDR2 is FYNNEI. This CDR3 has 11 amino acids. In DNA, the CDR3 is TGTGCCACCCGTACGACCTATGGCTACACCTTC. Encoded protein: CATRTTYGYTF.

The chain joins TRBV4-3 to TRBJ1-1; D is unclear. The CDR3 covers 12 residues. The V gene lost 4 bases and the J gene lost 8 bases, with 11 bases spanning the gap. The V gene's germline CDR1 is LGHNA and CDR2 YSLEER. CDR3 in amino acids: CASSPNHREAFF. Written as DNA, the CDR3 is TGCGCCAGCAGCCCCAACCATAGGGAAGCTTTCTTT.

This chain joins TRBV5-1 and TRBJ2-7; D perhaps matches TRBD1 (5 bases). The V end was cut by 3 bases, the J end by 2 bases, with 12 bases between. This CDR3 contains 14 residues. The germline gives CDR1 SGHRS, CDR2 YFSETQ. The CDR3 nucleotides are TGCGCCAGCAGCTACGGACAAGGGACCTACGAGCAGTACTTC. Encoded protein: CASSYGQGTYEQYF.

The CDR3 is CASSTPAPSNYGYTF. CDR3 bases: TGTGCCAGTAGTACCCCGGCACCTTCTAACTATGGCTACACCTTC. This sequence joins TRBV19 and TRBJ1-2, with no clear D. The CDR3 contains 15 residues. Trimming removed 4 bases at V and 0 bases at J, with 12 bases between. CDR1 is LNHDA and CDR2 is SQIVND in the germline V gene (reference sequence).

For the CDR3, the DNA is TGTGCCAGCAGCTTTAGCGGGGGGGCCGGAGAGACCCAGTACTTC. Amino acid sequence: CASSFSGGAGETQYF. The V and J genes are TRBV7-8 and TRBJ2-5; 11 nucleotides match TRBD2. Trimming cost V 3 bases and J 4 bases; bases outside gene matches: 4. CDR1 is SGHVS, CDR2 FQNEAQ, per germline. The CDR3 loop spans 15 amino acids.

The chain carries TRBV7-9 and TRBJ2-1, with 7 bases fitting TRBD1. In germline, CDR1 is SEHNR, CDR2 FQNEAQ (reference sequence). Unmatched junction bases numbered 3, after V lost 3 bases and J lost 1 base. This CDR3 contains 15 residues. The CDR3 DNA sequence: TGTGCCAGCAGCTTGCGGACAGGTTCCTACAATGAGCAGTTCTTC. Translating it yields CASSLRTGSYNEQFF.

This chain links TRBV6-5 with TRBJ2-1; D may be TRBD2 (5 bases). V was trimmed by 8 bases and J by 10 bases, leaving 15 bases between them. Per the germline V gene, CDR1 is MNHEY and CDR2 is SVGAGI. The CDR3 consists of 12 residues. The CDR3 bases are TGTGCCAGCTTTGGGCCGCCGGGAGAGCAGTTCTTC. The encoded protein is CASFGPPGEQFF.

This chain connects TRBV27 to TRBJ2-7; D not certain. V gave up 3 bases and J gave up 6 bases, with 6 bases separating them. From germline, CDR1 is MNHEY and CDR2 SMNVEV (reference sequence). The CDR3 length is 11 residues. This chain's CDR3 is CASSLGSEQYF. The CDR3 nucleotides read TGTGCCAGCAGTTTGGGCTCCGAGCAGTACTTC.

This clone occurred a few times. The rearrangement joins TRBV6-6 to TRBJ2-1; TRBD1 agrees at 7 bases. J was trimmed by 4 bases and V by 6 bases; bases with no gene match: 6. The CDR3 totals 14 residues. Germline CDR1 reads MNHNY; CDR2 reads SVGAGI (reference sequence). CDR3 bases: TGTGCCAGCAGCGACAGGGTAAAGTACAATGAGCAGTTCTTC. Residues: CASSDRVKYNEQFF.

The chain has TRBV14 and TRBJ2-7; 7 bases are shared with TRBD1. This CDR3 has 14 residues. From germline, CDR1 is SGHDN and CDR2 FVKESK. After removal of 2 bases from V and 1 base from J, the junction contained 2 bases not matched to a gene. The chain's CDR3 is CASSQPGQSYEQYF. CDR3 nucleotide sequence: TGTGCCAGCAGCCAACCGGGACAGTCCTACGAGCAGTACTTC.

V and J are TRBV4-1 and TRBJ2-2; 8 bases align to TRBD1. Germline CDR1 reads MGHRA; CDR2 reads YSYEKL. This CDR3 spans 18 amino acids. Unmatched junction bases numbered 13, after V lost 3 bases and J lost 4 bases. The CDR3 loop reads CASSHMGAGGYSTGELFF. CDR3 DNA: TGCGCCAGCAGCCACATGGGGGCAGGGGGCTATAGCACCGGGGAGCTGTTTTTT.

CDR3 sequence: CASSLSGGMLETQYF. CDR3 sequence (DNA): TGTGCCAGCAGCTTAAGCGGGGGGATGTTGGAGACCCAGTACTTC. The V and J genes are TRBV7-3 and TRBJ2-5; TRBD2 aligns across 8 bases. Germline V gives CDR1 SGHTA, CDR2 FQGTGA. The V segment lost 1 base and the J segment 5 bases; nucleotides outside the gene matches: 6. The CDR3 is 15 residues long.

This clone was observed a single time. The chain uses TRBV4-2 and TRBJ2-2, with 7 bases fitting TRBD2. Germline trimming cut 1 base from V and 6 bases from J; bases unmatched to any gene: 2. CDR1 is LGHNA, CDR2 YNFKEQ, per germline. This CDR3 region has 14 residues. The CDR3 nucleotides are TGTGCCAGCAGCCAAGTCGCGGGGGCCGGGGAGCTGTTTTTT. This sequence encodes CASSQVAGAGELFF.

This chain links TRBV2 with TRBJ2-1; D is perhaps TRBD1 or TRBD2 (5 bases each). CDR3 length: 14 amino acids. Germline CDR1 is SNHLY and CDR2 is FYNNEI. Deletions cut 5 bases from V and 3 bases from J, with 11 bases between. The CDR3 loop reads CASSSRDRYNEQFF. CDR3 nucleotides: TGTGCCAGCAGTAGCCGGGACCGCTACAATGAGCAGTTCTTC.

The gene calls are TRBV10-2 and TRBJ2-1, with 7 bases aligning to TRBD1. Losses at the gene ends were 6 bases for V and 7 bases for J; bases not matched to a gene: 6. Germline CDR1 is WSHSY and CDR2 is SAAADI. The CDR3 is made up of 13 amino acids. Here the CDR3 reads CASRDNRGNEQFF. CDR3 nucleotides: TGCGCCAGCAGGGATAACAGGGGTAATGAGCAGTTCTTC.

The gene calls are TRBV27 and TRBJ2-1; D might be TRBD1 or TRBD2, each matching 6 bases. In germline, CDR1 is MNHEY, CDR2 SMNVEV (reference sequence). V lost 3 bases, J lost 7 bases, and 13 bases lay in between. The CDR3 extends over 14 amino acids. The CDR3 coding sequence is TGTGCCAGCAGTTTCCTGACAGGAGGGAATGAGCAGTTCTTC. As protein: CASSFLTGGNEQFF.

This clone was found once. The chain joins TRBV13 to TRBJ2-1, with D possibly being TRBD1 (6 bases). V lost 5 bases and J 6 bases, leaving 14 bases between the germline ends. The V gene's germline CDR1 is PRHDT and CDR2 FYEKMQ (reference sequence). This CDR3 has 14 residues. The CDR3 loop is CASSTRTVSNEQFF. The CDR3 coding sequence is TGTGCCAGCAGCACTCGGACAGTCTCCAATGAGCAGTTCTTC.

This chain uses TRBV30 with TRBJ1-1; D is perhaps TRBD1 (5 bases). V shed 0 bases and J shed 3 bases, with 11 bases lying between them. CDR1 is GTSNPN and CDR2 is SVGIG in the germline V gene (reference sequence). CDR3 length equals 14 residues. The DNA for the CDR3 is TGTGCCTGGAGTGTGGGGCAGGGCTACACTGAAGCTTTCTTT. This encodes CAWSVGQGYTEAFF.

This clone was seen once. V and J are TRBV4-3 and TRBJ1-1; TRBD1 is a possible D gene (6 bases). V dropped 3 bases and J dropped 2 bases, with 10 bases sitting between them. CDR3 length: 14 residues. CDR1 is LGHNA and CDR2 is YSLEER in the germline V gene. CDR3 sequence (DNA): TGCGCCAGCAGCCAGGTTGGGACAAACACTGAAGCTTTCTTT. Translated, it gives CASSQVGTNTEAFF.

DNA of the CDR3: TGCGCCAGCAGCCCTTATCCGGGGACAGGGACTGGAGAGACCCAGTACTTC. It translates to CASSPYPGTGTGETQYF. This sequence joins TRBV4-1 and TRBJ2-5, with 9 bases fitting TRBD1. With 4 bases clipped from V and 4 bases from J, the junction kept 13 bases outside the gene matches. The germline V gene has CDR1 MGHRA and CDR2 YSYEKL. This CDR3 contains 17 residues.

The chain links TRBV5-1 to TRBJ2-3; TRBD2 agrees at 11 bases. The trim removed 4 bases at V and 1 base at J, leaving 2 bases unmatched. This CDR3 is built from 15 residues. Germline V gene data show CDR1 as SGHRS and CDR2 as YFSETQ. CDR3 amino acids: CASSQGLAGTDTQYF. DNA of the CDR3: TGCGCCAGCAGCCAGGGACTAGCGGGCACAGATACGCAGTATTTT.

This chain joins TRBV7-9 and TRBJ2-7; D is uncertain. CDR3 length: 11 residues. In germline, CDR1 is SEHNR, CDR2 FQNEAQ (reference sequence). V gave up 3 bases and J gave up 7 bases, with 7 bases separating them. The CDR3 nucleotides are TGTGCCAGCAGCTTGTCGGGTGAGCAGTACTTC. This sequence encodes CASSLSGEQYF.

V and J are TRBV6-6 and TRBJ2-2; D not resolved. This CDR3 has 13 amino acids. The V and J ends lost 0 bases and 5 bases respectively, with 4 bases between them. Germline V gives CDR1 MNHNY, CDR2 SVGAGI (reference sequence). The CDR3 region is CASSYSATGELFF. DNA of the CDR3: TGTGCCAGCAGTTACTCCGCGACCGGGGAGCTGTTTTTT.

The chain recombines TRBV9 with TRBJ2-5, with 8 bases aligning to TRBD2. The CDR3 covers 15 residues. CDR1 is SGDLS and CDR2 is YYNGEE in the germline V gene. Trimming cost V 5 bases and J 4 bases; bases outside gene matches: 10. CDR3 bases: TGTGCCAGCAGTAGGTTTAGCGGGGCAGGAGAGACCCAGTACTTC. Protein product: CASSRFSGAGETQYF.